The TCR beta chain described here comes from a study of blood T cell repertoires in COVID-19. With 0 bases removed from V and 5 bases from J, the gap between germline ends came to 7 bases. CDR1 and CDR2 from the germline V gene are LNHNV and YYDKDF (reference sequence). This CDR3 comprises 13 residues. Clones were read by immunoSEQ multiplex PCR, and TCRdb kept only the in-frame ones, dropping some. The table includes about 230,000 clones, over 75% detected once. The TCR was taken from a woman of 80 years or more with acute or convalescent COVID-19. This chain joins TRBV15 and TRBJ1-1; D unresolved. The sequenced material came from peripheral blood. CDR3 nucleotide sequence: TGTGCCACCAGCAGAGATCCCCAAACTGAAGCTTTCTTT. Its translation: CATSRDPQTEAFF.